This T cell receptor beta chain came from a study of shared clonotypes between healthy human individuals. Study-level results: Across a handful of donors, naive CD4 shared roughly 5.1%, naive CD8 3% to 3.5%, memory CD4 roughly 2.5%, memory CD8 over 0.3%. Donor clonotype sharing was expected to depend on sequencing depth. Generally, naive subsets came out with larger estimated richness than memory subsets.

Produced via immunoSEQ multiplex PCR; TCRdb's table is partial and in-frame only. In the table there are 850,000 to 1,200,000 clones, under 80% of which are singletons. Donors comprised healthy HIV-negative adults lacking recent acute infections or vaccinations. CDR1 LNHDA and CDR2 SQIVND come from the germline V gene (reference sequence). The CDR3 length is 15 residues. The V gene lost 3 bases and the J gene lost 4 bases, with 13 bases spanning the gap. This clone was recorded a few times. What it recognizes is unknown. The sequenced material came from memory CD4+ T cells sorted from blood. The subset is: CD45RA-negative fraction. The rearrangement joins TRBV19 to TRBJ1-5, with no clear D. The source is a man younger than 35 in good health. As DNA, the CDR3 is TGTGCCAGTAGTATGGGATCCAGGTCGAATCAGCCCCAGCATTTT. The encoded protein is CASSMGSRSNQPQHF.